The 12 T cell receptor beta chains given below trace back to one sample, sequenced in a study of blood T cells in healthy people across ages. The use of a sample-barcoded 5' primer and a J-beta primer mix characterized a second PCR of about 7 to 12 cycles. MiXCR, applied by TCRdb to the 5' RACE reads, yields one record per CDR3 protein. The sample has 1,100,000 or so distinct CDR3 sequences; over 35% are singletons. The sample taken for sequencing was blood. These receptors all stem from a woman aged 55-70 years in good health.

This clonotype has a handful of counts. The rearrangement uses TRBV7-2 and TRBJ1-2; D ambiguous. Germline loops: CDR1 SGHTA, CDR2 FQGNSA. CDR3 size: 12 residues. V lost 3 bases and J 8 bases, leaving 10 bases between the germline ends. The CDR3 sequence is CASSFGREGYTF. The CDR3 nucleotides are TGTGCCAGCAGCTTTGGGCGGGAAGGCTACACCTTC.

This clonotype was recorded a few times. The chain couples TRBV4-1 to TRBJ2-1; the match to TRBD2 covers 14 bases. V lost 6 bases to trimming and J lost 10 bases; unmatched junction nucleotides: 8. The CDR3 consists of 15 residues. Germline V gene data show CDR1 as MGHRA and CDR2 as YSYEKL. The CDR3 loop reads CASSPLGLAGEEQFF. DNA of the CDR3: TGCGCCAGCAGTCCTCTGGGACTAGCGGGAGAGGAGCAGTTCTTC.

This sequence joins TRBV20-1 and TRBJ2-3; 9 nucleotides match TRBD2. V was pared by 6 bases and J by 3 bases, with 10 bases of the junction left unmatched. The germline V gene has CDR1 DFQATT and CDR2 SNEGSKA (reference sequence). This CDR3 region has 15 residues. The CDR3 spells CSASREREVTDTQYF. The CDR3 DNA reads as TGCAGTGCCTCACGGGAGCGGGAGGTGACAGATACGCAGTATTTT.

The V gene is TRBV5-1, the J gene TRBJ1-1; 10 nucleotides agree with TRBD1. V was clipped by 0 bases and J by 1 base; unmatched bases: 0. Germline CDR1 SGHRS, CDR2 YFSETQ. The CDR3 totals 15 residues. CDR3 in DNA: TGCGCCAGCAGCTTGGGACAGGGGGCGAACACTGAAGCTTTCTTT. Amino acids: CASSLGQGANTEAFF. The variable domain in full, with the rest retrieved from reference TRBV5-1 and TRBJ1-1, is KAGVTQTPRYLIKTRGQQVTLSCSPISGHRSVSWYQQTPGQGLQFLFEYFSETQRNKGNFPGRFSGRQFSNSRSEMNVSTLELGDSALYLCASSLGQGANTEAFFGQGTRLTVV.

This clonotype was recorded a few times. The chain joins TRBV6-1 to TRBJ2-1; D unclear. The V gene lost 6 bases and the J gene lost 9 bases, with 15 bases spanning the gap. This CDR3 region has 13 residues. The germline V gene has CDR1 MNHNS and CDR2 SASEGT. CDR3 DNA sequence: TGTGCCAGCAGGGCTATAGCAGTGGGTGAGCAGTTCTTC. This codes for CASRAIAVGEQFF.

The chain is built from TRBV2 and TRBJ2-3, with no clear D. Germline-derived CDR1 and CDR2 are SNHLY and FYNNEI. The CDR3 covers 14 residues. V was clipped by 3 bases and J by 6 bases, with 13 bases between them. The CDR3 DNA reads as TGTGCCAGCAGTGATACCCGACCGGAGGATACGCAGTATTTT. Translated, it gives CASSDTRPEDTQYF.

The chain has TRBV4-2 and TRBJ2-4, with D perhaps given as TRBD1 or TRBD2 (6 bases each). The V gene lost 1 base and the J gene lost 15 bases, with 16 bases spanning the gap. Germline V lookup: CDR1 LGHNA, CDR2 YNFKEQ. The CDR3 is 13 residues long. This CDR3 is CASSQGAGGIVYF. CDR3 sequence (DNA): TGTGCCAGCAGCCAAGGGGCCGGGGGCATAGTGTACTTC.

The V and J genes are TRBV29-1 and TRBJ1-2; D not resolved. Between the trimmed V and J ends, which lost 3 bases and 5 bases, there was a span of 7 bases. This CDR3 has 11 amino acids. Germline V gene lookup returns CDR1 SQVTM and CDR2 ANQGSEA. The CDR3 reads CSVDSAYGYTF. DNA of the CDR3: TGCAGCGTTGATTCCGCGTATGGCTACACCTTC.

The chain recombines TRBV11-3 with TRBJ2-1; D is undetermined. Looked up from germline, CDR1 is SGHNT and CDR2 is YENEEA. V lost 1 base and J lost 10, with 17 bases in between. CDR3 length: 15 residues. The CDR3 DNA reads as TGTGCCAGCAGCTTAGCGTACGGTGGCGCATCGGAGCAGTTCTTC. Protein sequence: CASSLAYGGASEQFF.

This clonotype was recorded once. The chain has TRBV4-2 and TRBJ1-3; a possible D gene is TRBD1 (6 bases). Deletions cut 4 bases from V and 2 bases from J, with 12 bases between. The germline V gene has CDR1 LGHNA and CDR2 YNFKEQ. The CDR3 spans 15 residues. The DNA of the CDR3 is TGTGCCAGCAGCCCCCTCACAGGGACTGGAAACACCATATATTTT. It encodes CASSPLTGTGNTIYF.

This clonotype appeared a few times. V gene TRBV20-1 combines with J gene TRBJ2-7; no clear D gene. The CDR3 covers 13 residues. The germline V gene encodes CDR1 DFQATT and CDR2 SNEGSKA (reference sequence). The V and J ends lost 6 bases and 3 bases respectively, with 15 bases between them. The CDR3 region is CSARERNRYEQYF. Here the CDR3 DNA reads TGCAGTGCCCGAGAACGTAACCGCTACGAGCAGTACTTC.

This clonotype was observed a few times. The J gene is TRBJ2-3, the V gene TRBV6-2 or TRBV6-3; no reliable D call. The CDR3 loop spans 18 amino acids. The ends were cut back, 0 bases at V and 2 bases at J, with 18 bases in the middle. Germline values: CDR1 MNHEY, CDR2 SVGEGT. DNA for the CDR3: TGTGCCAGCAGTTACTCGACCGGCGACAAGGTTTCCACAGATACGCAGTATTTT. This codes for CASSYSTGDKVSTDTQYF.